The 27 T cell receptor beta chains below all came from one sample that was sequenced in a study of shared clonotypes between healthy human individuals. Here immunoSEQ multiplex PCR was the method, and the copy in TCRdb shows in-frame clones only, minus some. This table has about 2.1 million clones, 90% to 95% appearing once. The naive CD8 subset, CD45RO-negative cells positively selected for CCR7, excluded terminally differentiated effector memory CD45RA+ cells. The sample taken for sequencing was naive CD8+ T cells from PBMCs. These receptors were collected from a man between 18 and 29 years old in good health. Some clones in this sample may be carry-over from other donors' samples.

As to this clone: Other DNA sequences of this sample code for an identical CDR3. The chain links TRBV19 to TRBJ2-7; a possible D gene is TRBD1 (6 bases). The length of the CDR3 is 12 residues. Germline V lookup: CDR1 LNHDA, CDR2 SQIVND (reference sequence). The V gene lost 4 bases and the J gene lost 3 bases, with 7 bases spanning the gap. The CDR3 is CASSKDSYEQYF. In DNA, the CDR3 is TGTGCCAGTAGTAAGGACAGCTACGAGCAGTACTTC.

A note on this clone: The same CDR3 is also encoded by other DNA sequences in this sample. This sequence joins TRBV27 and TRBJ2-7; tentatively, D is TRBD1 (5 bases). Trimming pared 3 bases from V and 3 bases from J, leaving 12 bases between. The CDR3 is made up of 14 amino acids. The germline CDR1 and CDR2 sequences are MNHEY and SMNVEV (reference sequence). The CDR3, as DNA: TGTGCCAGCAGTTTTACAGGATCGAGCTACGAGCAGTACTTC. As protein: CASSFTGSSYEQYF.

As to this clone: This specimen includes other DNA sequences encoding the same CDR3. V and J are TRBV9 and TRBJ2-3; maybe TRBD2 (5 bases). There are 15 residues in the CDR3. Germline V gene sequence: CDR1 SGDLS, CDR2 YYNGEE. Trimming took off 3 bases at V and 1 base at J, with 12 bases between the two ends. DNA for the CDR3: TGTGCCAGCAGCGGGCGCGGGCTAGGCACAGATACGCAGTATTTT. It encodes CASSGRGLGTDTQYF.

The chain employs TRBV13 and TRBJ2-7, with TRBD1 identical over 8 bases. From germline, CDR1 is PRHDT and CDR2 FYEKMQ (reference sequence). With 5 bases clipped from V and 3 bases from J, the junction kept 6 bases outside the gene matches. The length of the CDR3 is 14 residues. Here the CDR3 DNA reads TGTGCCAGCAGCGTCTACGGGACAGGCTACGAGCAGTACTTC. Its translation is CASSVYGTGYEQYF. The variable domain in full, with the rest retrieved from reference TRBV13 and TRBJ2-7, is AAGVIQSPRHLIKEKRETATLKCYPIPRHDTVYWYQQGPGQDPQFLISFYEKMQSDKGSIPDRFSAQQFSDYHSELNMSSLELGDSALYFCASSVYGTGYEQYFGPGTRLTVT.

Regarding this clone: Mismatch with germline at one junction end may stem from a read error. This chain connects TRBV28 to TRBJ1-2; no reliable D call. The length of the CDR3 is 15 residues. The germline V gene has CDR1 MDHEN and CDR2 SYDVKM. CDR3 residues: CASSLSVVLSELRIF. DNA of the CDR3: TGTGCCAGCAGTTTAAGTGTGGTCCTTTCGGAATTAAGGATCTTC.

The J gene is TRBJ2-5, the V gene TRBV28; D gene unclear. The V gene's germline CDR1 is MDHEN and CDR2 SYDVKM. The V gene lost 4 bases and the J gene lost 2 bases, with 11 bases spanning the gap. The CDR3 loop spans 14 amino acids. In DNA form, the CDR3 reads TGTGCCAGCAGTTCCCGACGGCCACAAGAGACCCAGTACTTC. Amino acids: CASSSRRPQETQYF. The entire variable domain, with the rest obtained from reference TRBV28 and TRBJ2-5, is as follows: DVKVTQSSRYLVKRTGEKVFLECVQDMDHENMFWYRQDPGLGLRLIYFSYDVKMKEKGDIPEGYSVSREKKERFSLILESASTNQTSMYLCASSSRRPQETQYFGPGTRLLVL.

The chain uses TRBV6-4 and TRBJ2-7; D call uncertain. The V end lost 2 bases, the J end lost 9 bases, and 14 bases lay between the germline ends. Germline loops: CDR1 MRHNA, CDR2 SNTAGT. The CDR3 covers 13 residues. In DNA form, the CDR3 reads TGTGCCAGCAGTGACGTTCCACGGGCTGTGCAGTACTTC. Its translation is CASSDVPRAVQYF.

CDR3 sequence reads: CASSPLGDGRTDTQYF. CDR3 coding DNA: TGTGCCAGCAGCCCCTTGGGGGACGGGAGAACAGATACGCAGTATTTT. V gene TRBV7-7 combines with J gene TRBJ2-3; D possibly corresponds to TRBD2 (6 bases). Germline CDR1 and CDR2: SSHAT and FNYEAQ (reference sequence). The CDR3 runs 16 residues. The V and J ends lost 5 bases and 3 bases respectively, with 18 bases between them.

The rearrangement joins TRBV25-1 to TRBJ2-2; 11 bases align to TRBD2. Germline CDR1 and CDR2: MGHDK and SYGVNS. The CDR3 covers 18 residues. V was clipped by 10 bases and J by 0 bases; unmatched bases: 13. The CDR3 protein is CATVSSGRAWANTGELFF. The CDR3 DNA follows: TGTGCCACTGTTAGTAGCGGGAGGGCCTGGGCGAACACCGGGGAGCTGTTTTTT.

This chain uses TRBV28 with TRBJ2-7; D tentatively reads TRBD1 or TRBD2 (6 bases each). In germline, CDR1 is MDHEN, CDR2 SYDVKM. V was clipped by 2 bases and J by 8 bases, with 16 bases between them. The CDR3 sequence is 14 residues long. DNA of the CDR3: TGTGCCAGCAGTTTAAGGGGGGCAGGGCGTCAGCAGTACTTC. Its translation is CASSLRGAGRQQYF.

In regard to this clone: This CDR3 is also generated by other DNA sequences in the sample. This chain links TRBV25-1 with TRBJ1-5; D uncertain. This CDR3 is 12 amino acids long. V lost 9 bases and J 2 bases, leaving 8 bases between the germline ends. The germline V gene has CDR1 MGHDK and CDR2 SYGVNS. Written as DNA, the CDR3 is TGTGCCAGTTCGGACGGCAATCAGCCCCAGCATTTT. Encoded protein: CASSDGNQPQHF.

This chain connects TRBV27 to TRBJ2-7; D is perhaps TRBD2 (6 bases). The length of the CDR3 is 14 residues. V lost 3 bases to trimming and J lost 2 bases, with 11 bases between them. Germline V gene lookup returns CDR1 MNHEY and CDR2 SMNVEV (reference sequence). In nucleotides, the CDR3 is TGTGCCAGCAGTTTTGGGGGACTTACCTACGAGCAGTACTTC. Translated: CASSFGGLTYEQYF.

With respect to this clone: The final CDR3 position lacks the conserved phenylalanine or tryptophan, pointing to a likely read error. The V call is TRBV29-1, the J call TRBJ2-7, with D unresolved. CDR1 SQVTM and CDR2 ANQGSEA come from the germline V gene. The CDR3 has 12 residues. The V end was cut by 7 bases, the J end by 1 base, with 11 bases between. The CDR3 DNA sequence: TGCAGCGCGACGACACCTTCCTACGAGCAGTACCTC. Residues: CSATTPSYEQYL.

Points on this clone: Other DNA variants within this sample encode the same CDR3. CDR3 protein: CASSWDRGGTEAFF. The DNA of the CDR3 is TGTGCCAGCAGTTGGGACAGGGGAGGGACTGAAGCTTTCTTT. V and J are TRBV27 and TRBJ1-1; 10 nucleotides align to TRBD1. From germline, CDR1 is MNHEY and CDR2 SMNVEV (reference sequence). The CDR3 is 14 amino acids. V shed 4 bases, J shed 5 bases, and the junction held 4 bases outside the gene matches.

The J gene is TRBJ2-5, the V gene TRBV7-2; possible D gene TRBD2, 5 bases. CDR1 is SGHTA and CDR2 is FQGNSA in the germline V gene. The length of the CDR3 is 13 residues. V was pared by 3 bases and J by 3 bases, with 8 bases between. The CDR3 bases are TGTGCCAGCAGCTTCGACGGGGAAGAGACCCAGTACTTC. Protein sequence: CASSFDGEETQYF. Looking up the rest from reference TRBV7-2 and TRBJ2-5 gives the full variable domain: GAGVSQSPSNKVTEKGKDVELRCDPISGHTALYWYRQSLGQGLEFLIYFQGNSAPDKSGLPSDRFSAERTGGSVSTLTIQRTQQEDSAVYLCASSFDGEETQYFGPGTRLLVL.

The CDR3 spells CASSRDTSITYEQYF. DNA of the CDR3: TGTGCCAGCAGCCGGGACACATCGATTACCTACGAGCAGTACTTC. J is TRBJ2-7 and V is TRBV28, with TRBD1 as a possible D gene (6 bases). The germline V gene has CDR1 MDHEN and CDR2 SYDVKM. This CDR3 has 15 residues. V gave up 6 bases and J gave up 2 bases, with 17 bases separating them.

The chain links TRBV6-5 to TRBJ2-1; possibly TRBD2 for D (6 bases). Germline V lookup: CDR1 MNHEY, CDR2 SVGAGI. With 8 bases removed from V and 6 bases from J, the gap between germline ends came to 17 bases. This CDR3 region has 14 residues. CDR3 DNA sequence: TGTGCCAGCGGGGCCGGGGGACCCAGCAATGAGCAGTTCTTC. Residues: CASGAGGPSNEQFF.

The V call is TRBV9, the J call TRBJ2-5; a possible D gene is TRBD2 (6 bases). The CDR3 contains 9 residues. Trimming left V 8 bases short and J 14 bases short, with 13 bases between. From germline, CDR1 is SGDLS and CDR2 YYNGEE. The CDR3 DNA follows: TGTGCCAGAACGGGACTGGGTTACTTC. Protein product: CARTGLGYF.

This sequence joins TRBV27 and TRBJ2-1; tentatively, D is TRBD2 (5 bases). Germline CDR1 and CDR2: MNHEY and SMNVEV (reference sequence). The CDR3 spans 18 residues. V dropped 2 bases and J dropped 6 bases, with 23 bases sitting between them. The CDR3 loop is CASSLISVTGIESNEQFF. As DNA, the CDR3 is TGTGCCAGCAGTTTAATTTCGGTTACGGGAATAGAGTCCAATGAGCAGTTCTTC.

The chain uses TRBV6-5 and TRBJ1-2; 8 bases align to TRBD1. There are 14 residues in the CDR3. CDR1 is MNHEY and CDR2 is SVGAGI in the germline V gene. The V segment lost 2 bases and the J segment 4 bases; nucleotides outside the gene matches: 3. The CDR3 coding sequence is TGTGCCAGCAGTTACCAGGGGGCTTCCTATGGCTACACCTTC. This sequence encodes CASSYQGASYGYTF.

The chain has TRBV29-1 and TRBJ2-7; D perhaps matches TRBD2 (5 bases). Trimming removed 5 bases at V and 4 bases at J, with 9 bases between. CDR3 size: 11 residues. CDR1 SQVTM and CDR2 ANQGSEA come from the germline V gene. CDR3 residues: CSVNSAYEQYF. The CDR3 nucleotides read TGCAGCGTTAATAGCGCGTACGAGCAGTACTTC.

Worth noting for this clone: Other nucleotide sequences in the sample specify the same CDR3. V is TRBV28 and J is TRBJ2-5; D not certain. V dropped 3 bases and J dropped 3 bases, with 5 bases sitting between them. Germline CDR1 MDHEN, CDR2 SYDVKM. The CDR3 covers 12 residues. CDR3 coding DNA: TGTGCCAGCAGTTTGTTCGAAGAGACCCAGTACTTC. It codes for CASSLFEETQYF.

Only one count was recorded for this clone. As DNA, the CDR3 is TGTGCCAGCAGTCTCCACAGGGGAGGCGGGACCCAGTACTTC. Its translation: CASSLHRGGGTQYF. The rearrangement joins TRBV27 to TRBJ2-5; maybe TRBD1 (7 bases). The CDR3 is made up of 14 amino acids. Trimming pared 5 bases from V and 7 bases from J, leaving 17 bases between. CDR1 and CDR2 (germline): MNHEY, SMNVEV (reference sequence).

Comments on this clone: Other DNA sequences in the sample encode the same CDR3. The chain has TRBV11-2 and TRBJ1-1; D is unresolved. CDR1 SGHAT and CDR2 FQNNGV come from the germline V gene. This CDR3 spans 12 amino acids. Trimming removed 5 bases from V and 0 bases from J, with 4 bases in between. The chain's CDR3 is CASSRMNTEAFF. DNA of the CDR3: TGTGCCAGCAGCCGTATGAACACTGAAGCTTTCTTT.

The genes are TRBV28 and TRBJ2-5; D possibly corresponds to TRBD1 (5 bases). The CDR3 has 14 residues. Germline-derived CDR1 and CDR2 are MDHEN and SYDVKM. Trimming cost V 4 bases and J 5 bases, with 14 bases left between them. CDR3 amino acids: CASSSDREWETQYF. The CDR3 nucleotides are TGTGCCAGCAGTTCCGACAGAGAGTGGGAGACCCAGTACTTC.

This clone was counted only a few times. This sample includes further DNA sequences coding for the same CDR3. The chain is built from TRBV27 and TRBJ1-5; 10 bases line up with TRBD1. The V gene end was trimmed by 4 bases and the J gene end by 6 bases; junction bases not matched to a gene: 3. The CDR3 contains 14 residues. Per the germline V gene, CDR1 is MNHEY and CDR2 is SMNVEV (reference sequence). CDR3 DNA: TGTGCCAGCAGTTGGACAGGGGGTAGTCAGCCCCAGCATTTT. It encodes CASSWTGGSQPQHF.

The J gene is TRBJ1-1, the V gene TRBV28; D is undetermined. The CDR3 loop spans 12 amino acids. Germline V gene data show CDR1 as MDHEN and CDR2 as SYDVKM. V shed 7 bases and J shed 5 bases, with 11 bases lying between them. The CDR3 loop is CASNGLGTEAFF. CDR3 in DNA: TGTGCCAGCAACGGCTTGGGGACTGAAGCTTTCTTT. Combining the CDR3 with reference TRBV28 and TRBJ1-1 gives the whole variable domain DVKVTQSSRYLVKRTGEKVFLECVQDMDHENMFWYRQDPGLGLRLIYFSYDVKMKEKGDIPEGYSVSREKKERFSLILESASTNQTSMYLCASNGLGTEAFFGQGTRLTVV.